This paragraph reports one T cell receptor beta chain. Its target is unknown. There are 16 residues in the CDR3. Trimming removed 1 base at V and 4 bases at J, with 15 bases between. Germline-derived CDR1 and CDR2 are SGDLS and YYNGEE. CD4+CD25+CD127- Tregs, CD4+CD25- non-Tregs, CD4 and CD8 cells were sorted. Regulatory T cells were sorted from thawed PBMCs rested overnight at 37°C with around 180 IU/ml IL-2. The data belong to a study of Tregs in tolerant kidney transplant recipients. Study results and limitations: In tolerant patients, donor-specific Tregs outgrew total Tregs, suggesting antigen-driven expansion. This study did not directly address biological reproducibility.

Here immunoSEQ multiplex PCR was the method, and the copy in TCRdb shows in-frame clones only, minus some. The table lists roughly 80,000 clones, 91% of them singletons, with approximately 0.37% in the top ten. This clonotype was sampled from a human donor who received a combined kidney and bone marrow transplant. The starting material was Tregs from blood, obtained before the transplant. V usage is TRBV9 and J usage is TRBJ1-3; tentative D call: TRBD1 (6 bases). CDR3 region: CASSVQGIGPGNTIYF. Here the CDR3 DNA reads TGTGCCAGCAGCGTACAGGGGATCGGACCGGGAAACACCATATATTTT.